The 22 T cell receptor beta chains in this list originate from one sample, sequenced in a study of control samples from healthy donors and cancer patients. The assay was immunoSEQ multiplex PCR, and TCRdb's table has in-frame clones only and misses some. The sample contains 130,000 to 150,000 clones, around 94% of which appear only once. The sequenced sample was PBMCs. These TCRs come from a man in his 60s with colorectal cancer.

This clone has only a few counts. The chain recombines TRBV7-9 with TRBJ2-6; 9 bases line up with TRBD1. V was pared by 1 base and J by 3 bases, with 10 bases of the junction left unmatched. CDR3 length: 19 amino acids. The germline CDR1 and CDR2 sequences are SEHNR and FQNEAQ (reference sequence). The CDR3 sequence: CASSLDLGQGVGGANVLTF. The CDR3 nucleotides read TGTGCCAGCAGCTTAGATTTGGGACAGGGAGTCGGTGGGGCCAACGTCCTGACTTTC.

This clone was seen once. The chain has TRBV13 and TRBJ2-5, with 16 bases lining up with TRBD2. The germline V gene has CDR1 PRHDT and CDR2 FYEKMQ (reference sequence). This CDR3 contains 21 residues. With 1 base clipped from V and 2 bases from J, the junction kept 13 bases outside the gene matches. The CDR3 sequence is CASSLAPGTSGGGHLQETQYF. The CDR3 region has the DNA TGTGCCAGCAGCTTAGCCCCGGGGACTAGCGGGGGGGGCCATCTTCAAGAGACCCAGTACTTC.

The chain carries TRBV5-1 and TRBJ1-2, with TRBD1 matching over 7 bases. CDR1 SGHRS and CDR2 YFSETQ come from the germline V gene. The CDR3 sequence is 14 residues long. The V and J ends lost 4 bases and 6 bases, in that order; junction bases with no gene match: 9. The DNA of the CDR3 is TGCGCCAGCAGCGCGACAGGGACCACGCATGGCTACACCTTC. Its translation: CASSATGTTHGYTF. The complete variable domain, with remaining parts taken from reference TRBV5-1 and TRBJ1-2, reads KAGVTQTPRYLIKTRGQQVTLSCSPISGHRSVSWYQQTPGQGLQFLFEYFSETQRNKGNFPGRFSGRQFSNSRSEMNVSTLELGDSALYLCASSATGTTHGYTFGSGTRLTVV.

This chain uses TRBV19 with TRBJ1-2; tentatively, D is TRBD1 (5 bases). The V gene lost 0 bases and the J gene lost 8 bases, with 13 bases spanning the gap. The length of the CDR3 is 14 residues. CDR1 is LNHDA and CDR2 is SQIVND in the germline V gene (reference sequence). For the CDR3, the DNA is TGTGCCAGTAGTATAGATGGCAGGGCGAGCGGCTACACCTTC. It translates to CASSIDGRASGYTF. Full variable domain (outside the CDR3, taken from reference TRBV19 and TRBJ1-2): DGGITQSPKYLFRKEGQNVTLSCEQNLNHDAMYWYRQDPGQGLRLIYYSQIVNDFQKGDIAEGYSVSREKKESFPLTVTSAQKNPTAFYLCASSIDGRASGYTFGSGTRLTVV.

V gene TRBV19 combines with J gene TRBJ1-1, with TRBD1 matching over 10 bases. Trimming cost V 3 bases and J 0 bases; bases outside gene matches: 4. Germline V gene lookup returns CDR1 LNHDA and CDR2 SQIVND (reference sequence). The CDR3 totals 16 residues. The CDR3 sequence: CASSIGQGGMNTEAFF. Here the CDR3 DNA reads TGTGCCAGTAGTATCGGACAGGGGGGTATGAACACTGAAGCTTTCTTT.

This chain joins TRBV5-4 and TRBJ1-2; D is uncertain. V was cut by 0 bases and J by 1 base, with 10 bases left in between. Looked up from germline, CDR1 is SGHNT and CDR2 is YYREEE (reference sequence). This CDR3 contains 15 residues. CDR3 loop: CASSLGAAVNYGYTF. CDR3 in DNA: TGTGCCAGCAGCTTGGGCGCAGCAGTTAACTATGGCTACACCTTC.

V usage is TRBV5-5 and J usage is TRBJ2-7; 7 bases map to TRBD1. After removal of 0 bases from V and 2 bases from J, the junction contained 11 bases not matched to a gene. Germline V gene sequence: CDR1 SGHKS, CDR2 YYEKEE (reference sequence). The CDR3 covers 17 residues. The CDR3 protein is CASSLGTGRVSTYEQYF. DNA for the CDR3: TGTGCCAGCAGCTTGGGGACAGGCCGAGTTTCTACCTACGAGCAGTACTTC.

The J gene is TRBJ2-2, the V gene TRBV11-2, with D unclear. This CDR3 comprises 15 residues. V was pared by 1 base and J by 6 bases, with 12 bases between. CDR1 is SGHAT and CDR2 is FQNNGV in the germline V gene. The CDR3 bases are TGTGCCAGCAGCTTAGCAAACCTCGTCCCCGGGGAGCTGTTTTTT. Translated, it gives CASSLANLVPGELFF.

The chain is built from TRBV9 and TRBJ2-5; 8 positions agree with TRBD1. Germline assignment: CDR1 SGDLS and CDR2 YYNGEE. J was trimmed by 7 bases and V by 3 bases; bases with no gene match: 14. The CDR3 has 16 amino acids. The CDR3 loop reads CASSAQGGQLLGTQYF. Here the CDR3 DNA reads TGTGCCAGCAGCGCACAGGGGGGACAGCTTTTGGGGACCCAGTACTTC. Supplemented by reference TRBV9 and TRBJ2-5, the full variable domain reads DSGVTQTPKHLITATGQRVTLRCSPRSGDLSVYWYQQSLDQGLQFLIQYYNGEERAKGNILERFSAQQFPDLHSELNLSSLELGDSALYFCASSAQGGQLLGTQYFGPGTRLLVL.

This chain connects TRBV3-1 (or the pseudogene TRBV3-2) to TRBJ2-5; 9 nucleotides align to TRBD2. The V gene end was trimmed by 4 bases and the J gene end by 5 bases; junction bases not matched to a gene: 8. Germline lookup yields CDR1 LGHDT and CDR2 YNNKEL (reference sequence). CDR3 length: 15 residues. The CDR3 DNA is TGTGCCAGCAGCCCCCGCAGCGGGGGGTACGAGACCCAGTACTTC. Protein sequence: CASSPRSGGYETQYF.

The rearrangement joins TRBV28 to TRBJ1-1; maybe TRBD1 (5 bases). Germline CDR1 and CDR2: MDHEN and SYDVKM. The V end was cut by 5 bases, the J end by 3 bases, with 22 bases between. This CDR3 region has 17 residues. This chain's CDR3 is CASSPLRGGGKDTEAFF. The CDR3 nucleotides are TGTGCCAGCAGTCCCCTCCGTGGGGGTGGAAAGGACACTGAAGCTTTCTTT.

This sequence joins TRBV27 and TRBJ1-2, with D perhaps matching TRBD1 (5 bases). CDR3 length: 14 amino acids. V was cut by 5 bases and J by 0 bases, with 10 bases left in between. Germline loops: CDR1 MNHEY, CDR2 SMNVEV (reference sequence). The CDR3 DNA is TGTGCCAGCAGTAGGGACGGAACTAACTATGGCTACACCTTC. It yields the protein CASSRDGTNYGYTF.

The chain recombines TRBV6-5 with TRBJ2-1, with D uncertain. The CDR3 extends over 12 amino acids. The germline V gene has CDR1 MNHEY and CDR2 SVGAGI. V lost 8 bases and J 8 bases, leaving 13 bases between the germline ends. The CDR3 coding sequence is TGTGCCAGCCGGCCTCCGGGCCATGAGCAGTTCTTC. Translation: CASRPPGHEQFF.

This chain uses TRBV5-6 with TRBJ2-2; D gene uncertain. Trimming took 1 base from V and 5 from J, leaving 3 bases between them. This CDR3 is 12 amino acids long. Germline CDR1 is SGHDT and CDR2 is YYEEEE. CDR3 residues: CASSLLTGELFF. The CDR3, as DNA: TGTGCCAGCAGCTTGCTAACCGGGGAGCTGTTTTTT.

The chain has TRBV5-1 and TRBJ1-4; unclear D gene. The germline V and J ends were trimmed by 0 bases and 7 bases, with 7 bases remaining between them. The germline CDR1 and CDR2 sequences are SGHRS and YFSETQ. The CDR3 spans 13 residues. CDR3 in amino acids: CASSLGRAEKLFF. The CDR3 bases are TGCGCCAGCAGCTTGGGACGGGCTGAAAAACTGTTTTTT.

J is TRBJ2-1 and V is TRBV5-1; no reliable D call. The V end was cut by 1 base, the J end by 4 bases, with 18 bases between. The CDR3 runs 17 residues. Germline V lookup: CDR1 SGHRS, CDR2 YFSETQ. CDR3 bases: TGCGCCAGCAGCTTGTTGGGTTCTGGGCCTAGATACAATGAGCAGTTCTTC. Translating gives CASSLLGSGPRYNEQFF.

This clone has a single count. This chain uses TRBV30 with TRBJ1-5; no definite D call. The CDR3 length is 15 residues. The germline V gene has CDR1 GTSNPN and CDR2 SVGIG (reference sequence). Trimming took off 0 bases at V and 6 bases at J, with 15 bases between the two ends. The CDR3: CAWSVQGSGGQPQHF. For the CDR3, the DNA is TGTGCCTGGAGTGTACAAGGGTCCGGAGGTCAGCCCCAGCATTTT.

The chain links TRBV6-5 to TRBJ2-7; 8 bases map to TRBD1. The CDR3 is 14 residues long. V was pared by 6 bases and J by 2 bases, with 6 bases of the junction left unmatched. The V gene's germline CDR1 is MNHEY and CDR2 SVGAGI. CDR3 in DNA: TGTGCCAGCAGGCGCGGACAGGGAGCCTACGAGCAGTACTTC. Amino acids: CASRRGQGAYEQYF.

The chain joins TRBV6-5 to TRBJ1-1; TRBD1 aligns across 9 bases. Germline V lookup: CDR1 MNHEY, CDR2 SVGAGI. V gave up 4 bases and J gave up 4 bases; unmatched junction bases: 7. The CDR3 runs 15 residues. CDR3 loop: CASSLQGAQLTEAFF. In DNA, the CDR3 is TGTGCCAGCAGTTTACAGGGGGCGCAGCTCACTGAAGCTTTCTTT.

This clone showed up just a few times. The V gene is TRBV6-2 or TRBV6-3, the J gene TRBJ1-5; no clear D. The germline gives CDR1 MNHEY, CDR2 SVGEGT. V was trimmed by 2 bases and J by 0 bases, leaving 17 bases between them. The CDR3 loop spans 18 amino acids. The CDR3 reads CASSYTVTRLNSNQPQHF. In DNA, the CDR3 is TGTGCCAGCAGTTACACGGTGACAAGACTTAATAGCAATCAGCCCCAGCATTTT.

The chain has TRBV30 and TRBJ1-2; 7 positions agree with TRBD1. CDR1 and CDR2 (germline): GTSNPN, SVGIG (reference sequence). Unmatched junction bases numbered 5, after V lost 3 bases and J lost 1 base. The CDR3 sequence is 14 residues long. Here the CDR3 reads CAWRQGNFNYGYTF. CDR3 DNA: TGTGCCTGGAGACAGGGGAACTTTAACTATGGCTACACCTTC.

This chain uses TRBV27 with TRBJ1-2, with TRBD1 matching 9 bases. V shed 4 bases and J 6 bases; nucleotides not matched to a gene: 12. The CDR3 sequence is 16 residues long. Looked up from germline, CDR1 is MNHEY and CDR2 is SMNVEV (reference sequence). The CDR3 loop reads CASSSNKGQGDNGYTF. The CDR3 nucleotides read TGTGCCAGCAGTTCGAATAAGGGACAGGGCGACAATGGCTACACCTTC.